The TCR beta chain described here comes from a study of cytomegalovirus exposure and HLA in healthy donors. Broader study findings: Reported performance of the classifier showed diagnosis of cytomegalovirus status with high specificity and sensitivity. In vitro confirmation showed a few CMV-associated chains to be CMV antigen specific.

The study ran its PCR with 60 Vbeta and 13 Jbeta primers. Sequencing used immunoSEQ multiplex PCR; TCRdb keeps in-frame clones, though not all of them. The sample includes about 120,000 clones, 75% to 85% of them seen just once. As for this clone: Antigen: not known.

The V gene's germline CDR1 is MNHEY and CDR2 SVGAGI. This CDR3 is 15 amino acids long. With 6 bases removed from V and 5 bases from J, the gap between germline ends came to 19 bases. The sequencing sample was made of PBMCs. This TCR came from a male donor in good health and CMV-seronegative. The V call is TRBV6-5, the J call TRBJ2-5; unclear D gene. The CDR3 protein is CASSSKLEAIETQYF. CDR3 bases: TGTGCCAGCAGCTCCAAACTTGAGGCGATCGAGACCCAGTACTTC.